The TCR beta chain described here comes from a study of OX40 agonist ivuxolimab in advanced cancers. Overall study context: Partial responses occurred in three patients (one hepatocellular carcinoma, two cutaneous melanoma).

The data were produced by immunoSEQ multiplex PCR, yet TCRdb's version contains in-frame clones alone and is incomplete. This table has approximately 94,000 clones, over 75% appearing once. In germline, CDR1 is SQVTM, CDR2 ANQGSEA. CDR3 length: 12 residues. V lost 4 bases to trimming and J lost 0 bases, with 6 bases between them. Here the sequenced sample was CD4+ or CD8+ T cells sorted from blood, taken in a trial of the OX40 agonist ivuxolimab. V usage is TRBV29-1 and J usage is TRBJ1-1; D unresolved. The source of this sequence is an adult with an advanced solid tumor such as melanoma, head and neck, liver or kidney cancer. This chain's CDR3 is CSVVRLNTEAFF. The CDR3, as DNA: TGCAGCGTTGTAAGACTGAACACTGAAGCTTTCTTT.